Included here is one TCR beta chain sequence, with context. Antigen unknown. Using its own MiXCR run on the RT-PCR reads, TCRdb lists one record per CDR3 protein. This sample has around 190,000 distinct CDR3 sequences, with approximately 8.7% found just once. This CDR3 has 16 amino acids. Looked up from germline, CDR1 is MNHNS and CDR2 is SASEGT. Trimming left V 6 bases short and J 2 bases short, with 17 bases between. The record originates from a study of response to subunit inactivated influenza vaccine. General study results and limits: With each seasonal influenza vaccination, the authors suggested, few new T cells are recruited.

The rearrangement joins TRBV6-1 to TRBJ2-1; D is possibly TRBD2 (5 bases). The sequence derives from a man aged 45-65 years who received an inactivated influenza vaccine. The specimen comprised non-naive T cells sorted from PBMCs, sampled on the day of vaccination. The CDR3 region has the DNA TGTGCCAGCAGCCACCGGGGTTGGTGGACCTACAATGAGCAGTTCTTC. Protein: CASSHRGWWTYNEQFF.